Described below is a single T cell receptor beta chain sequence and its context. These data come from a study of Ad26.COV2.S vaccination and SARS-CoV-2 variants. Trimming cost V 6 bases and J 5 bases, with 25 bases left between them. The germline CDR1 and CDR2 sequences are MNHEY and SVGEGT. There are 18 residues in the CDR3. Described treatment: around 19 received Ad26.COV2.S at low or high dose, single or two shots; 5 received placebo; per-sample allocation not given. Sampling occurred on day 63 after the first vaccine or placebo injection. An 18-55-year-old adult in Boston served as donor. Sequenced by immunoSEQ multiplex PCR; TCRdb stores in-frame clones only, minus some. The data contain more than 350,000 clones, 75% to 95% of them singletons.

This clonotype was sampled from a person between 18 and 59 years old who received the Ad26.COV2.S COVID-19 vaccine or a placebo. V is TRBV6-2 or TRBV6-3 and J is TRBJ2-2; D unclear. The material was peripheral blood, obtained in a trial of Ad26.COV2.S vaccine versus placebo. The CDR3 DNA sequence: TGTGCCAGCAGCAGACTCGGGTCCGATATAGGTCCGACCGGGGAGCTGTTTTTT. Translation gives CASSRLGSDIGPTGELFF.